The 25 T cell receptor beta chains given below trace back to one sample, sequenced in a study of neurological immune-mediated disorders. TCRdb passed the 5' RACE reads through MiXCR, listing each CDR3 protein once. This sample has tens of thousands of distinct CDR3 sequences; under 4.5% occur once, and the top ten carry about 3.1%. The sample consisted of PBMCs. These receptors came from a woman aged 30 to 39 with multiple sclerosis.

This clonotype was seen at least ten times. The genes are TRBV5-5 and TRBJ2-7; D not resolved. Germline V lookup: CDR1 SGHKS, CDR2 YYEKEE (reference sequence). The CDR3 is 12 residues long. Deletions cut 4 bases from V and 4 bases from J, with 9 bases between. The CDR3 nucleotides are TGTGCCAGCAGCCGTGACTTATACGAGCAGTACTTC. Translating gives CASSRDLYEQYF. The variable domain in full, with the rest retrieved from reference TRBV5-5 and TRBJ2-7, is DAGVTQSPTHLIKTRGQQVTLRCSPISGHKSVSWYQQVLGQGPQFIFQYYEKEERGRGNFPDRFSARQFPNYSSELNVNALLLGDSALYLCASSRDLYEQYFGPGTRLTVT.

This clonotype was recorded many times. A much larger clone differs from this one at a single base, so this may be a read error. The chain employs TRBV20-1 and TRBJ2-5; 7 bases line up with TRBD2. The CDR3 totals 13 residues. Germline V gives CDR1 DFQATT, CDR2 SNEGSKA (reference sequence). The V gene end was trimmed by 5 bases and the J gene end by 5 bases; junction bases not matched to a gene: 8. CDR3 sequence reads: CSAPGTTSETQYF. The CDR3 bases are TGCAGTGCTCCCGGGACTACCAGTGAGACCCAGTACTTC.

Ten or more counts support this clonotype. This chain connects TRBV3-1 to TRBJ1-1; D not resolved. The CDR3 covers 14 residues. V gave up 4 bases and J gave up 0 bases, with 9 bases separating them. CDR1 is LGHDT and CDR2 is YNNKEL in the germline V gene (reference sequence). The CDR3 region is CASSPTWVNTEAFF. CDR3 in DNA: TGTGCCAGCAGCCCCACATGGGTGAACACTGAAGCTTTCTTT.

This clonotype has a count of ten or more. The chain links TRBV5-6 to TRBJ2-2; 7 nucleotides match TRBD1. CDR3 length: 15 residues. Germline CDR1 and CDR2: SGHDT and YYEEEE. V dropped 0 bases and J dropped 7; count of bases not matched to a gene: 6. CDR3 coding DNA: TGTGCCAGCAGCTTGGTTCAGGGGGTGAACGGGGAGCTGTTTTTT. Translating gives CASSLVQGVNGELFF.

This clonotype was seen repeatedly, ten times or more. The J gene is TRBJ1-1, the V gene TRBV12-3 or TRBV12-4; no definite D call. The CDR3 extends over 13 amino acids. Deletions cut 6 bases from V and 1 base from J, with 9 bases between. CDR3 amino acids: CASSSFGNTEAFF. For the CDR3, the DNA is TGTGCCAGCAGCTCTTTCGGGAACACTGAAGCTTTCTTT.

This clonotype was counted many times. The J gene is TRBJ1-1, the V gene TRBV5-1; D gene unclear. Looked up from germline, CDR1 is SGHRS and CDR2 is YFSETQ. The CDR3 is 15 amino acids. V gave up 0 bases and J gave up 1 base, with 10 bases separating them. As DNA, the CDR3 is TGCGCCAGCAGCTTGGTGGGCGGGTGGAACACTGAAGCTTTCTTT. It yields the protein CASSLVGGWNTEAFF.

At least ten counts were recorded for this clonotype. This chain connects TRBV5-6 to TRBJ1-5; tentatively, D is TRBD1 (6 bases). The germline gives CDR1 SGHDT, CDR2 YYEEEE. There are 14 residues in the CDR3. V lost 3 bases, J lost 9 bases, and 16 bases lay in between. CDR3 region: CASSSERDMSPQHF. The CDR3 nucleotides are TGTGCCAGCAGCTCTGAGAGGGACATGTCGCCCCAGCATTTT.

This clonotype was seen at least ten times. The V and J genes are TRBV5-1 and TRBJ2-5; 10 nucleotides agree with TRBD2. The CDR3 covers 14 residues. V dropped 4 bases and J dropped 4; count of bases not matched to a gene: 4. The germline gives CDR1 SGHRS, CDR2 YFSETQ. CDR3 nucleotides: TGCGCCAGCAGCCTCCTAGCGGGAGCAGAGACCCAGTACTTC. Amino acid sequence: CASSLLAGAETQYF.

This clonotype was seen repeatedly, ten times or more. CDR3 DNA sequence: TGTGCCAGCAGTCCCGGGACAGGGGCCTGTAATGGCTACACCTTC. Protein sequence: CASSPGTGACNGYTF. The rearrangement uses TRBV6-7 and TRBJ1-2, with 10 positions matching TRBD1. TRBV6-7 is treated as an ORF (open reading frame) with a function not yet certain. The CDR3 has 15 amino acids. Germline trimming cut 5 bases from V and 6 bases from J; bases unmatched to any gene: 9.

This clonotype was seen ten or more times. V is TRBV29-1 and J is TRBJ2-3; the match to TRBD1 covers 9 bases. Germline values: CDR1 SQVTM, CDR2 ANQGSEA. V lost 7 bases and J lost 6; bases outside the gene matches: 8. The CDR3 extends over 13 amino acids. Written as DNA, the CDR3 is TGCAGCGCCGTGACAGGGGGTTTTGATACGCAGTATTTT. Translated, it gives CSAVTGGFDTQYF.

This clonotype was counted at least ten times. The chain links TRBV5-1 to TRBJ2-2, with D perhaps matching TRBD2 (6 bases). The CDR3 has 14 amino acids. Germline values: CDR1 SGHRS, CDR2 YFSETQ. Trimming took 5 bases from V and 4 from J, leaving 12 bases between them. CDR3 DNA sequence: TGCGCCAGCAGGGAGGGGATCGCCACCGGGGAGCTGTTTTTT. Its translation is CASREGIATGELFF.

This clonotype occurred a few times. The rearrangement joins TRBV5-1 to TRBJ2-7, with 9 positions matching TRBD1. The germline CDR1 and CDR2 sequences are SGHRS and YFSETQ. Trimming removed 4 bases from V and 4 bases from J; junction bases left unmatched: 6. This CDR3 comprises 14 residues. The CDR3 sequence is CASSHGTGPYEQYF. As DNA, the CDR3 is TGCGCCAGCAGCCACGGGACAGGGCCGTACGAGCAGTACTTC.

This clonotype was counted a few times. A much larger clonotype is one base distant, so this may be a read error. CDR3 residues: CASSRNEQFF. The CDR3 bases are TGTGCCAGCAGCCGCAATGAGCAGTTCTTC. The chain employs TRBV7-3 and TRBJ2-1; D unclear. V lost 5 bases and J 6 bases, leaving 2 bases between the germline ends. Germline V gene lookup returns CDR1 SGHTA and CDR2 FQGTGA. CDR3 length: 10 amino acids.

This clonotype was seen repeatedly, ten times or more. V and J are TRBV20-1 and TRBJ2-5; D possibly corresponds to TRBD1 (6 bases). V shed 4 bases and J shed 5 bases, with 20 bases lying between them. The CDR3 is 15 amino acids. The V gene's germline CDR1 is DFQATT and CDR2 SNEGSKA (reference sequence). The CDR3 spells CSATPFGTSRETQYF. DNA for the CDR3: TGCAGTGCTACCCCCTTCGGGACATCGAGGGAGACCCAGTACTTC.

In its sample, this clonotype was seen many times. The chain uses TRBV20-1 and TRBJ2-5, with 11 bases lining up with TRBD2. This CDR3 has 15 amino acids. J lost 5 bases, V lost 6 bases, and 11 bases had no gene match. CDR1 and CDR2 from the germline V gene are DFQATT and SNEGSKA (reference sequence). As DNA, the CDR3 is TGCAGTGCGCCGAATAGCGGGGGGGTTAGGGAGACCCAGTACTTC. Amino acids: CSAPNSGGVRETQYF.

This clonotype was counted many times. This chain connects TRBV20-1 to TRBJ1-4, with TRBD1 as a possible D gene (6 bases). Trimming took off 0 bases at V and 5 bases at J, with 13 bases between the two ends. The CDR3 runs 15 residues. Germline CDR1 DFQATT, CDR2 SNEGSKA (reference sequence). The CDR3, as DNA: TGCAGTGCTAGAGATTTACGACAGGAGAATGAAAAACTGTTTTTT. Translated, it gives CSARDLRQENEKLFF.

This clonotype has at least ten counts. This chain uses TRBV6-6 with TRBJ2-7; TRBD1 matches 9 bases. Germline V lookup: CDR1 MNHNY, CDR2 SVGAGI (reference sequence). This CDR3 has 17 amino acids. V gave up 7 bases and J gave up 1 base; unmatched junction bases: 14. CDR3: CASKQHGGQGGSYEQYF. The CDR3 DNA sequence: TGTGCCAGCAAACAACACGGGGGACAGGGAGGGTCCTACGAGCAGTACTTC.

Many counts were recorded for this clonotype. The chain recombines TRBV20-1 with TRBJ2-1; D might be TRBD1 or TRBD2, each matching 5 bases. The germline V gene encodes CDR1 DFQATT and CDR2 SNEGSKA (reference sequence). V dropped 3 bases and J dropped 11 bases, with 11 bases sitting between them. The CDR3 has 11 amino acids. DNA of the CDR3: TGCAGTGCTAGGTGGGGGTCAAAGCAGTTCTTC. This sequence encodes CSARWGSKQFF.

This clonotype was seen many times. The J gene is TRBJ2-1, the V gene TRBV20-1; the match to TRBD2 covers 10 bases. Per the germline V gene, CDR1 is DFQATT and CDR2 is SNEGSKA (reference sequence). After removal of 1 base from V and 0 bases from J, the junction contained 9 bases not matched to a gene. The CDR3 has 18 amino acids. The CDR3 protein is CSARVELAGLSSYNEQFF. CDR3 bases: TGCAGTGCTAGAGTGGAACTAGCGGGGCTGAGCTCCTACAATGAGCAGTTCTTC.

This clonotype was observed at least ten times. The J gene is TRBJ1-2, the V gene TRBV29-1; 10 nucleotides match TRBD1. Germline CDR1 is SQVTM and CDR2 is ANQGSEA. V lost 4 bases, J lost 3 bases, and 2 bases stayed unmatched. This CDR3 region has 13 residues. CDR3 loop: CSVGTGGDYGYTF. CDR3 bases: TGCAGCGTTGGGACAGGGGGGGACTATGGCTACACCTTC.

The table lists this clonotype with many counts. V gene TRBV5-6 combines with J gene TRBJ2-6; D is unresolved. The CDR3 has 14 amino acids. Trimming took off 0 bases at V and 2 bases at J, with 3 bases between the two ends. CDR1 is SGHDT, CDR2 YYEEEE, per germline. The CDR3 region has the DNA TGTGCCAGCAGCTTGGGGACTGGGGCCAACGTCCTGACTTTC. This encodes CASSLGTGANVLTF.

This clonotype was detected ten times or more. The V and J genes are TRBV20-1 and TRBJ2-7; the D is unclear. This CDR3 has 12 residues. V was shortened by 0 bases and J by 1 base, with 4 bases between the two germline ends. Germline assignment: CDR1 DFQATT and CDR2 SNEGSKA (reference sequence). The CDR3 DNA reads TGCAGTGCTAGAGAACAATCCTACGAGCAGTACTTC. It codes for CSAREQSYEQYF.

This clonotype has ten or more counts. V gene TRBV12-3 or TRBV12-4 combines with J gene TRBJ1-2; tentatively, D is TRBD1 (5 bases). Trimming removed 1 base at V and 6 bases at J, with 18 bases between. The length of the CDR3 is 16 residues. CDR3 bases: TGTGCCAGCAGTTTAGGGGCGGCGGGGCACACGGATGGCTACACCTTC. Translated: CASSLGAAGHTDGYTF.

This clonotype was recorded at least ten times. CDR3 residues: CATQTRPDTQYF. CDR3 DNA sequence: TGTGCCACCCAAACTCGGCCAGATACGCAGTATTTT. The chain links TRBV10-3 to TRBJ2-3, with unresolved D. Per germline, CDR1 ENHRY and CDR2 SYGVKD. This CDR3 contains 12 residues. V was cut by 10 bases and J by 4 bases, with 12 bases left in between.

The CDR3 DNA sequence: TGTGCCACCAGTGACACCCGGGGGACCGCCCAGTATTTT. Its protein is CATSDTRGTAQYF. J is TRBJ2-3 and V is TRBV24-1; the D gene is possibly TRBD2 (6 bases). V shed 4 bases and J shed 12 bases, with 16 bases lying between them. From germline, CDR1 is KGHDR and CDR2 SFDVKD. CDR3 length equals 13 residues.